The 6 T cell receptor beta chains below all came from one sample that was sequenced in a study of blood T cell repertoires in COVID-19 (dated by TCRdb to 2020 to 2022). Libraries came from the immunoSEQ multiplex PCR assay. TCRdb limited this immuneACCESS table to in-frame rearrangements with V and J called. A share of clones is missing; checked studies link under half to unresolved V genes, and the rest is unexplained. The sample includes 23,000 or so clones, with approximately 92% observed a single time. The ten largest clones add up to 15% to 20% of the sample. The specimen was peripheral blood. These TCRs come from a human donor in a cohort sampled during active COVID-19.

V usage is TRBV13 and J usage is TRBJ1-3; no reliable D call. CDR1 PRHDT and CDR2 FYEKMQ come from the germline V gene (reference sequence). V was pared by 3 bases and J by 0 bases, with 15 bases between. There are 17 residues in the CDR3. Here the CDR3 reads CASSFSPTSRSGNTIYF. Written as DNA, the CDR3 is TGTGCCAGCAGCTTCTCTCCGACAAGTCGCTCTGGAAACACCATATATTTT.

The chain has TRBV5-1 and TRBJ1-1, with a tentative D call TRBD1 (5 bases). Germline CDR1 reads SGHRS; CDR2 reads YFSETQ. Trimming shortened V by 0 bases and J by 6 bases, and 15 bases separated the two germline ends. The CDR3 loop spans 15 amino acids. The chain's CDR3 is CASSLVAGVGSEAFF. The CDR3 region has the DNA TGCGCCAGCAGCTTGGTAGCGGGGGTCGGTTCTGAAGCTTTCTTT.

This chain uses TRBV11-2 with TRBJ2-5; possibly TRBD2 for D (6 bases). The V end was cut by 5 bases, the J end by 1 base, with 8 bases between. CDR1 is SGHAT, CDR2 FQNNGV, per germline. This CDR3 has 13 residues. The CDR3 DNA reads TGTGCCAGCAGCGGGACTCTCCAAGAGACCCAGTACTTC. It is translated as CASSGTLQETQYF. Based on the CDR3 plus reference TRBV11-2 and TRBJ2-5, the full variable domain is EAGVAQSPRYKIIEKRQSVAFWCNPISGHATLYWYQQILGQGPKLLIQFQNNGVVDDSQLPKDRFSAERLKGVDSTLKIQPAKLEDSAVYLCASSGTLQETQYFGPGTRLLVL.

This chain links TRBV24-1 with TRBJ2-3, with D possibly matching TRBD2 (5 bases). With 0 bases removed from V and 1 base from J, the gap between germline ends came to 7 bases. CDR1 and CDR2 (germline): KGHDR, SFDVKD. The CDR3 length is 15 residues. Here the CDR3 reads CATSDLRGGTDTQYF. For the CDR3, the DNA is TGTGCCACCAGTGATTTGCGGGGAGGCACAGATACGCAGTATTTT.

The J gene is TRBJ1-2, the V gene TRBV3-1 (or the pseudogene TRBV3-2); 8 positions match TRBD1. CDR3 length equals 14 residues. V dropped 4 bases and J dropped 4; count of bases not matched to a gene: 5. CDR1 and CDR2 (germline): LGHDT, YNNKEL (reference sequence). CDR3 sequence: CASSLSGGAYGYTF. Here the CDR3 DNA reads TGTGCCAGCAGCCTCTCAGGGGGCGCCTATGGCTACACCTTC.

The V gene is TRBV7-8, the J gene TRBJ2-1, with D possibly TRBD2 on 5 matching bases. The germline gives CDR1 SGHVS, CDR2 FQNEAQ. V shed 0 bases and J shed 0 bases, with 21 bases lying between them. The CDR3 runs 20 residues. Here the CDR3 DNA reads TGTGCCAGCAGCTTAGCGTTTACGAGAAGGGAGAGAGGCTCCTACAATGAGCAGTTCTTC. Its protein product is CASSLAFTRRERGSYNEQFF. The full variable domain, rest sourced from reference TRBV7-8 and TRBJ2-1, is GAGVSQSPRYKVAKRGQDVALRCDPISGHVSLFWYQQALGQGPEFLTYFQNEAQLDKSGLPSDRFFAERPEGSVSTLKIQRTQQEDSAVYLCASSLAFTRRERGSYNEQFFGPGTRLTVL.